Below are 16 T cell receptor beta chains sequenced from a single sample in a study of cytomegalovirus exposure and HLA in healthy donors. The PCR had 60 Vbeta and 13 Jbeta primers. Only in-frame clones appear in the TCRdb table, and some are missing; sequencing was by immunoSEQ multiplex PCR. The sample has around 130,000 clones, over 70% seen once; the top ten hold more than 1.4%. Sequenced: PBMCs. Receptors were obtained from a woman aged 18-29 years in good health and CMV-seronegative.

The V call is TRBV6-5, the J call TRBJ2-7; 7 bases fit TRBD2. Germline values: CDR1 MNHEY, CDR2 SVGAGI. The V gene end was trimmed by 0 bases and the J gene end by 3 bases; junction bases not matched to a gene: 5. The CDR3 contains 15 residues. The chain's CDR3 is CASSYSGGWDYEQYF. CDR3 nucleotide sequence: TGTGCCAGCAGTTACTCCGGGGGGTGGGACTACGAGCAGTACTTC.

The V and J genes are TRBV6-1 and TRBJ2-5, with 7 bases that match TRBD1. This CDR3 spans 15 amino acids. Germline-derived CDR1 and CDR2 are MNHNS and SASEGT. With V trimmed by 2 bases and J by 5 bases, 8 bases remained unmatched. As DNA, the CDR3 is TGTGCCAGCAGTGAACAGGGCAGGGGGAGCGAGACCCAGTACTTC. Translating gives CASSEQGRGSETQYF.

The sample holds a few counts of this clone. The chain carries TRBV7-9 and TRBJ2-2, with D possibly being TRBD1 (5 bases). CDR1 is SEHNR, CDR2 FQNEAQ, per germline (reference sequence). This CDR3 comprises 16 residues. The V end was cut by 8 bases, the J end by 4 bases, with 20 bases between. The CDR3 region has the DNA TGTGCCAGCGGGGATCCCATGGGGCGCGGCACCGGGGAGCTGTTTTTT. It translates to CASGDPMGRGTGELFF.

The CDR3 coding sequence is TGTGCCAGCAGGCCCGAAATGGAGGCTGACTACGAGCAGTACTTC. Its protein is CASRPEMEADYEQYF. V gene TRBV28 combines with J gene TRBJ2-7, with a possible D match to TRBD2 (5 bases). The CDR3 is 15 residues long. V lost 6 bases to trimming and J lost 3 bases, with 18 bases between them. Germline V gene data show CDR1 as MDHEN and CDR2 as SYDVKM.

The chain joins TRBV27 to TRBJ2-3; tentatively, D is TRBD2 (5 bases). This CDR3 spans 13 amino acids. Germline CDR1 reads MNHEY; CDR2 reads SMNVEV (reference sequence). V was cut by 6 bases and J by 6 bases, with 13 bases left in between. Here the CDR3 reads CASRPILDDTQYF. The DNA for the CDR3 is TGTGCCAGCAGGCCCATACTAGACGATACGCAGTATTTT.

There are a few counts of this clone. Here the CDR3 reads CASSPGDRGSNEQFF. CDR3 DNA sequence: TGTGCCAGCAGCCCTGGGGATCGCGGGAGCAATGAGCAGTTCTTC. The V and J genes are TRBV6-5 and TRBJ2-1; 7 nucleotides line up with TRBD2. Trimming removed 6 bases from V and 6 bases from J; junction bases left unmatched: 11. This CDR3 is built from 15 residues. CDR1 and CDR2 from the germline V gene are MNHEY and SVGAGI.

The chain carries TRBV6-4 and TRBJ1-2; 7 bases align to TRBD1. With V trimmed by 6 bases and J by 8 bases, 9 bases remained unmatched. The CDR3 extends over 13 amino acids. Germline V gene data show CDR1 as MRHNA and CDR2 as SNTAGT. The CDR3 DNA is TGTGCCAGCAGCCAAGGGACAGTGGGCGGCTACACCTTC. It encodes CASSQGTVGGYTF.

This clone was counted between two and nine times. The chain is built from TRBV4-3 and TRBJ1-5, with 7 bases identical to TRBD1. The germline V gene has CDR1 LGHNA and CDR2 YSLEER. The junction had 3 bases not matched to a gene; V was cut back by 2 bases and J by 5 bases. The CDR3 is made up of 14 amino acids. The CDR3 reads CASSQRQGDQPQHF. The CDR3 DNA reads TGCGCCAGCAGCCAAAGACAGGGAGATCAGCCCCAGCATTTT.

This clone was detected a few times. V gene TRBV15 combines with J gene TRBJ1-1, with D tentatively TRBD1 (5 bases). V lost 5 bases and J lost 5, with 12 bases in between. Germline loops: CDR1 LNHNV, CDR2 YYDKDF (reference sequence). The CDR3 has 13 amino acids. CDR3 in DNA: TGTGCCACCAGCCAAACAGGTCGAACTGAAGCTTTCTTT. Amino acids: CATSQTGRTEAFF.

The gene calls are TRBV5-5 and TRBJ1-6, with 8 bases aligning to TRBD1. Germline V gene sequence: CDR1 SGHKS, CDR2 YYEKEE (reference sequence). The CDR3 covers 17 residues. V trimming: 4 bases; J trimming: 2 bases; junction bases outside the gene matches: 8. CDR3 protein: CASSPGGAVTYNSPLHF. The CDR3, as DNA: TGTGCCAGCAGCCCAGGGGGCGCAGTCACCTATAATTCACCCCTCCACTTT.

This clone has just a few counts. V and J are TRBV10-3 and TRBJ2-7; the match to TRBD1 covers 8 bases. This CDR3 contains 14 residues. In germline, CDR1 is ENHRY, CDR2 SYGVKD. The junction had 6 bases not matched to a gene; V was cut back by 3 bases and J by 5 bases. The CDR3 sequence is CAISDVQGVNEQYF. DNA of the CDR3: TGTGCCATCAGTGATGTACAGGGGGTAAACGAGCAGTACTTC.

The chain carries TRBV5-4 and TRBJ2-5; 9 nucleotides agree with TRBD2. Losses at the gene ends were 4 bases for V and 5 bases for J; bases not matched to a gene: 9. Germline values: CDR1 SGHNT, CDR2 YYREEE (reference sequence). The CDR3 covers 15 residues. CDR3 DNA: TGTGCCAGCAGCCCCGGGACTAGCAGGGGGGAGACCCAGTACTTC. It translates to CASSPGTSRGETQYF.

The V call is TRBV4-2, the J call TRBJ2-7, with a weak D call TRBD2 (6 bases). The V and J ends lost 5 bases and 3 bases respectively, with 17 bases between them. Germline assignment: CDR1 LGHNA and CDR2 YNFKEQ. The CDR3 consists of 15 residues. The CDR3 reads CASSAQGLGGYEQYF. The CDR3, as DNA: TGTGCCAGCAGCGCCCAGGGACTCGGGGGCTACGAGCAGTACTTC.

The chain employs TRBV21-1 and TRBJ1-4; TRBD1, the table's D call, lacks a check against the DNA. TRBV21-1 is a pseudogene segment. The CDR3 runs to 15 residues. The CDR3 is CASRTPGTGNEKLFF. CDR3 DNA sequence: TGTGCCAGCAGGACCCCCGGGACAGGGAACGAAAAACTGTTTTTT.

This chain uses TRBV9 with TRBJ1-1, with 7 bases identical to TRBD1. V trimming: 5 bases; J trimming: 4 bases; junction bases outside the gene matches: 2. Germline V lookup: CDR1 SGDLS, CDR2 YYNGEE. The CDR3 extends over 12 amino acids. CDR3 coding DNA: TGTGCCAGCAGGGGGGACAGCACTGAAGCTTTCTTT. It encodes CASRGDSTEAFF.

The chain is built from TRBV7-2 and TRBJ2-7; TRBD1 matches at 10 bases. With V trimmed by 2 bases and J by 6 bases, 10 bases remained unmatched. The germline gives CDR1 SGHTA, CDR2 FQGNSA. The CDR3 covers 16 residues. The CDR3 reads CASSLRGRDRGSEQYF. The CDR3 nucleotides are TGTGCCAGCAGCTTAAGGGGTCGGGACAGGGGAAGCGAGCAGTACTTC.